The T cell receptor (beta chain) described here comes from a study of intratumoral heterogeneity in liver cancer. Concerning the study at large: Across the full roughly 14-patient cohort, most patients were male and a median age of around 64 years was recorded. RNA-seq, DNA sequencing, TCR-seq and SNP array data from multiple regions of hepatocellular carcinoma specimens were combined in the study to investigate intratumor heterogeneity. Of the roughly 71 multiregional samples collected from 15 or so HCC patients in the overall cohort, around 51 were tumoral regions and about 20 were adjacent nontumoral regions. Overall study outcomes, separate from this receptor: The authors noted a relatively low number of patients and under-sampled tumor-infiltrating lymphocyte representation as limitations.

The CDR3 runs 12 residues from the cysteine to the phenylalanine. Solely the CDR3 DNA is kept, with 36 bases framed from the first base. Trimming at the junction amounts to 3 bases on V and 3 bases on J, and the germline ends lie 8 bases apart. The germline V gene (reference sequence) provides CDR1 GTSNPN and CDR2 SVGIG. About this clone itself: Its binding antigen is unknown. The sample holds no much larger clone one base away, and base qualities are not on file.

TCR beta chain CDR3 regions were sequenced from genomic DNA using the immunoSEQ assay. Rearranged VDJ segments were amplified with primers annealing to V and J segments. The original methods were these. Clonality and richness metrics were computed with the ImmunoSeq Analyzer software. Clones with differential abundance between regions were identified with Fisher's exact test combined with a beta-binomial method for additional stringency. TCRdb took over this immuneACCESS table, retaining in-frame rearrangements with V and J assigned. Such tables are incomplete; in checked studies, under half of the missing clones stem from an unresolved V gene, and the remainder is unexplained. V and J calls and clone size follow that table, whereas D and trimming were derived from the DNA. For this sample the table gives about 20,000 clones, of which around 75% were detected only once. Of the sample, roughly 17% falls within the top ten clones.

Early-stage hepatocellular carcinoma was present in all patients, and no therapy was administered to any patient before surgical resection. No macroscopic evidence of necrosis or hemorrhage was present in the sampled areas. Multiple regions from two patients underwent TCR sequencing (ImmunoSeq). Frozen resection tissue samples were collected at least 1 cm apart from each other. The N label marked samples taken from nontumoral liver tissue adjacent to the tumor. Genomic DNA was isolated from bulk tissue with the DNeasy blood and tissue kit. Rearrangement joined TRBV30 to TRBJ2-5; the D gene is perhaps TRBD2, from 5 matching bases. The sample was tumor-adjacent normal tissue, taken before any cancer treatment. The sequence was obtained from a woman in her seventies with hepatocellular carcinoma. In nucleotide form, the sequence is TGTGCCTGGAGGGAGGCAAAAGAGACCCAGTACTTC. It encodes CAWREAKETQYF. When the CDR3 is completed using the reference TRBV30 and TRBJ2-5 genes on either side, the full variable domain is SQTIHQWPATLVQPVGSPLSLECTVEGTSNPNLYWYRQAAGRGLQLLFYSVGIGQISSEVPQNLSASRPQDRQFILSSKKLLLSDSGFYLCAWREAKETQYFGPGTRLLVL.